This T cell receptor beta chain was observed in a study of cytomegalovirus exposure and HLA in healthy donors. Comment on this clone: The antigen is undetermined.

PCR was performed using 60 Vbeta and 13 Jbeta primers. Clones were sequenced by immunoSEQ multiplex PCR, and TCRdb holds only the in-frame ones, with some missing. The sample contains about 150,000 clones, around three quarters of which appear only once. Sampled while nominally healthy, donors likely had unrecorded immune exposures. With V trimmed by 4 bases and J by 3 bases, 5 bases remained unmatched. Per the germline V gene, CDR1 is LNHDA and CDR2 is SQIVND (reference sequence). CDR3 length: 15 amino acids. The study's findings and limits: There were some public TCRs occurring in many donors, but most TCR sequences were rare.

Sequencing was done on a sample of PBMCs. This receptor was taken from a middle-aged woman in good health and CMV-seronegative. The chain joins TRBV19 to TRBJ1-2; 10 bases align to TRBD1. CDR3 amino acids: CASSKTGGADYGYTF. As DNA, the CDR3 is TGTGCCAGTAGTAAGACAGGGGGCGCTGACTATGGCTACACCTTC. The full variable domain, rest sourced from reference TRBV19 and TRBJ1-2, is DGGITQSPKYLFRKEGQNVTLSCEQNLNHDAMYWYRQDPGQGLRLIYYSQIVNDFQKGDIAEGYSVSREKKESFPLTVTSAQKNPTAFYLCASSKTGGADYGYTFGSGTRLTVV.